This is a list of T cell receptor beta chains from one sample in a study of T cells in Graves' hyperthyroidism and ophthalmopathy. TCRdb re-called the multiplex PCR reads through MiXCR, storing one row per CDR3 protein. The data contain about 640,000 distinct CDR3 sequences, just under 45% of them singletons. Sequences were obtained from peripheral blood or thyroid tissue (not recorded which). The receptors originated from an adult man with Graves' disease, either hyperthyroidism or ophthalmopathy (not recorded which). Both conserved end residues are part of each CDR3. The D gene is left open where the match is weak. Some rows have no size entry. The others give once, few or many, or a class for an expanded clone.

cdr3_nt	cdr3_aa	clone_size	j_call	cdr3_length	d_call	v_call
TGTGCCAGCAGGGGCCCTGAGGGCGGGGGGGCAACCGGGGAGCTGTTTTTT	CASRGPEGGGATGELFF	-	TRBJ2-2	17	TRBD2	TRBV2
TGTGCCAGCAGCAGTCAGGGGACAGATAGCAATCAGCCCCAGCATTTT	CASSSQGTDSNQPQHF	-	TRBJ1-5	16	TRBD1	TRBV7-8
TGTGCCAGCAGCTTGGGTTACAACACCGGGGAGCTGTTTTTT	CASSLGYNTGELFF	-	TRBJ2-2	14	-	TRBV5-1
TGCGCCAGCAGCTCGACAGGGGGCAGCAATCAGCCCCAGTACTTC	CASSSTGGSNQPQYF	-	TRBJ2-5	15	TRBD1	TRBV5-1
TGTGCCAGCAGTCAAGCCACAGGGGGGGCGACTGAAGCTCTCTTT	CASSQATGGATEALF	-	TRBJ1-1	15	TRBD1	TRBV2
TGTGCCACCAGTGATTTGAGGGCTAGAAACACCATATATTTT	CATSDLRARNTIYF	many	TRBJ1-3	14	-	TRBV24-1
TGCAGTGCTAGACCTAGCGGAGAGACCCAGTACTTC	CSARPSGETQYF	many	TRBJ2-5	12	TRBD2	TRBV20-1
TGTGCCAGCAGTGTAAAGGGGTGGGGGTTGTTTTTT	CASSVKGWGLFF	-	TRBJ1-4	12	-	TRBV2
TGTGCCAGCAGCTCGGGGACAGGGTTCGACTACGAGCAGTACTTC	CASSSGTGFDYEQYF	-	TRBJ2-7	15	TRBD1	TRBV9
TGTGCCAGCAGCCAAGGCCCCCAGCGGGAGACCCAGTACTTC	CASSQGPQRETQYF	few	TRBJ2-5	14	-	TRBV6-1
TGTGCCAGCAGTTTTTCAGGGGACAGGGGGCATCAGCCCCAGCATTTT	CASSFSGDRGHQPQHF	-	TRBJ1-5	16	TRBD1	TRBV2
TGTGCCAGCAGCCAAGATGATAGGGAGACTGAAGCTTTCTTT	CASSQDDRETEAFF	many	TRBJ1-1	14	-	TRBV14
TGTGCCAGCAGCTCGGGACAGTGGAACACTGAAGCTTTCTTT	CASSSGQWNTEAFF	many	TRBJ1-1	14	TRBD1	TRBV11-1
TGTGCCACCAGCAGAGATCTTGGCGGGAGGCTGTTTTTT	CATSRDLGGRLFF	-	TRBJ2-2	13	TRBD2	TRBV15
TGTGCCAGCAGCCCAGGGGTGTCACCCCTCCACTTT	CASSPGVSPLHF	many	TRBJ1-6	12	-	TRBV7-2
TGTGCCAGCAGTGAATGGGACAGCTATGGCTACACCTTC	CASSEWDSYGYTF	many	TRBJ1-2	13	TRBD1	TRBV25-1
TGCGCCAGCAGTGAAGGACCTGAAGCTTTCTTT	CASSEGPEAFF	many	TRBJ1-1	11	-	TRBV10-2
TGTGCCAGCAGCTTGGCCTATGGCGGGGAAAAACTGTTTTTT	CASSLAYGGEKLFF	-	TRBJ1-4	14	-	TRBV7-9
TGTGCCAGCAGTGTGGACAGGGCTTTCGAGCAGTACTTC	CASSVDRAFEQYF	few	TRBJ2-7	13	TRBD1	TRBV10-3
TGCAGTGCTAGGGGACAGGTCGTCGGGGAGCTGTTTTTT	CSARGQVVGELFF	-	TRBJ2-2	13	TRBD1	TRBV20-1
TGCAGTGCTAGAGATGGGCGGACGGGCTCCTATAATTCACCCCTCCACTTT	CSARDGRTGSYNSPLHF	-	TRBJ1-6	17	-	TRBV20-1
TGTGCCAGCAGTGTTGGACACAAGAGCGCCGGGGAGCTGTTTTTT	CASSVGHKSAGELFF	-	TRBJ2-2	15	-	TRBV9